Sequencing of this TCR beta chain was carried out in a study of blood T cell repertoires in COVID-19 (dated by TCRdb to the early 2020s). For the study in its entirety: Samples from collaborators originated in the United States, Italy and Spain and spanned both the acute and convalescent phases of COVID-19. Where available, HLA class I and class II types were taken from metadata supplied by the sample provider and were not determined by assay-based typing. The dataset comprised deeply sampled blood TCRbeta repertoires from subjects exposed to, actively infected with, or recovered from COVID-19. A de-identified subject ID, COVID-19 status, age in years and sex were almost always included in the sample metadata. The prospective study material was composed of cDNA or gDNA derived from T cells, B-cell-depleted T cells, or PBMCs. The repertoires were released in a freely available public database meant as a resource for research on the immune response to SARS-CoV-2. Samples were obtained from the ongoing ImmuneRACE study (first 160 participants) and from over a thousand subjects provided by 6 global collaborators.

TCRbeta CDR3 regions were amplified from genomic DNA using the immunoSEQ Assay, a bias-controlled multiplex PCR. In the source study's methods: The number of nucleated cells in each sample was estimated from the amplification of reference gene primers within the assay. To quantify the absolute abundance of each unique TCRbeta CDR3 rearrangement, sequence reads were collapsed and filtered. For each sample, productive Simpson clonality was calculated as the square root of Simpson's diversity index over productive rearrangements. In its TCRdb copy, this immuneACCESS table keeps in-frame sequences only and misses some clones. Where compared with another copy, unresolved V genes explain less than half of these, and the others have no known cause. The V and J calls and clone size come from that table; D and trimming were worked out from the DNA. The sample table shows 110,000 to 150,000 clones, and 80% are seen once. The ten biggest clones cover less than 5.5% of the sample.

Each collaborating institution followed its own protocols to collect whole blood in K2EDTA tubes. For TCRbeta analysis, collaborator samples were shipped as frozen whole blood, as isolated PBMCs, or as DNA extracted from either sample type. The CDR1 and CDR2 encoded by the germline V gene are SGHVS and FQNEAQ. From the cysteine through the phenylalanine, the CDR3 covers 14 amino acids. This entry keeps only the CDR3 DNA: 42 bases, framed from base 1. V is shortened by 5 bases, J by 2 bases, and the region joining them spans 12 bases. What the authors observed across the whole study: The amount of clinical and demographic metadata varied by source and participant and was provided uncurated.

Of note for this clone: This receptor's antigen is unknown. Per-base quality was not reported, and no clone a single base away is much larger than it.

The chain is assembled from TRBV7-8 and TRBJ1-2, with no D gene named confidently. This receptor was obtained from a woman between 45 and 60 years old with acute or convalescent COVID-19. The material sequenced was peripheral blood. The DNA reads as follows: TGTGCCAGCAGCCCGGCGGAGGGCAACTATGGCTACACCTTC. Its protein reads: CASSPAEGNYGYTF.